A selection of T cell receptor beta chains follows, all from one sample in a study of vaccination and CD4 T cells after COVID-19. These TCRs' antigens remain unknown. TCRdb analysed the PCR reads with MiXCR anew, one entry per CDR3 protein. The sample lists about 13,000 distinct CDR3 sequences, approximately 46% occurring once. Material: CD4+ T cells from blood, cultured in vitro, obtained after SARS-CoV-2 vaccination. The receptors come from a human donor who had recovered from COVID-19. Each CDR3 is given with its conserved first and last residue. D genes are given only for firm matches. Size is stated for part of the rows, as once, few or many counts, or as a class when the clone is expanded.

J gene | clone size | D gene | V gene | CDR3 protein | CDR3 DNA
TRBJ2-3 | NA | TRBD1 | TRBV20-1 | CSARTPGQRGTDTQYF | TGCAGTGCTAGAACACCGGGACAGAGGGGGACAGATACGCAGTATTTT
TRBJ2-3 | few | NA | TRBV6-1 | CASNLQPLGTDTQYF | TGTGCCAGCAACTTGCAGCCCCTCGGCACAGATACGCAGTATTTT
TRBJ2-5 | NA | TRBD2 | TRBV7-6 | CASSLGSGIGETQYF | TGTGCCAGCAGCTTAGGGAGCGGGATCGGGGAGACCCAGTACTTC
TRBJ1-5 | few | TRBD1 | TRBV19 | CASSSVAGGLQPQHF | TGTGCCAGTAGTTCGGTGGCAGGGGGACTACAGCCCCAGCATTTT
TRBJ1-4 | NA | NA | TRBV6-1 | CASRGGASRGKLFF | TGTGCCAGCCGCGGGGGGGCCTCGAGGGGAAAACTGTTTTTT
TRBJ2-7 | few | NA | TRBV28 | CASSFRLLSKTYEQYF | TGTGCCAGCAGTTTCAGATTACTGAGTAAAACCTACGAGCAGTACTTC
TRBJ2-3 | medium-sized | NA | TRBV7-3 | CASSPKPYPGSSTDTQYF | TGTGCCAGCAGCCCCAAGCCCTACCCTGGATCTAGCACAGATACGCAGTATTTT
TRBJ1-6 | once | NA | TRBV20-1 | CSARALTDGTNSPLHF | TGCAGTGCTAGAGCCCTTACGGACGGAACTAATTCACCCCTCCACTTT
TRBJ1-6 | NA | NA | TRBV30 | CAWNEGTRNSPLHF | TGTGCCTGGAATGAGGGGACCCGTAATTCACCCCTCCACTTT
TRBJ2-1 | NA | NA | TRBV7-9 | CASSLSGGMGSYNEQFF | TGTGCCAGCAGCCTGAGCGGTGGAATGGGCTCCTACAATGAGCAGTTCTTC
TRBJ2-3 | NA | NA | TRBV5-1 | CASRWNRFTDTQYF | TGCGCCAGCAGGTGGAATCGATTTACAGATACGCAGTATTTT
TRBJ2-1 | NA | NA | TRBV6-1 | CASSEFSYNEQFF | TGTGCCAGCAGTGAATTTAGTTACAATGAGCAGTTCTTC
TRBJ2-3 | NA | NA | TRBV4-2 | CASSQDPGLNTDTQYF | TGTGCCAGCAGCCAAGATCCCGGCCTAAACACAGATACGCAGTATTTT
TRBJ2-3 | NA | NA | TRBV10-3 | CAISEKDRLPDTQYF | TGTGCCATCAGTGAGAAAGATAGGTTACCAGATACGCAGTATTTT
TRBJ2-1 | NA | NA | TRBV7-9 | CASSLVGSSYNEQFF | TGTGCCAGCAGCTTAGTAGGGAGCTCCTACAATGAGCAGTTCTTC
TRBJ2-5 | few | TRBD1 | TRBV7-8 | CASSRPTGIETQYF | TGTGCCAGCAGCCGACCGACAGGGATTGAGACCCAGTACTTC
TRBJ2-2 | NA | NA | TRBV5-1 | CASSLEAGGELFF | TGCGCCAGCAGCTTGGAAGCGGGCGGGGAGCTGTTTTTT
TRBJ1-6 | NA | NA | TRBV9 | CASSLSPENYNSPLHF | TGTGCCAGCAGCCTGAGCCCGGAGAATTATAATTCACCCCTCCACTTT
TRBJ2-2 | few | NA | TRBV20-1 | CSARGDNTGELFF | TGCAGTGCTAGGGGGGATAACACCGGGGAGCTGTTTTTT
TRBJ2-3 | few | NA | TRBV5-1 | CASSFQVGRRTTQYF | TGCGCCAGCAGCTTTCAAGTCGGAAGGAGAACTACGCAGTATTTT
TRBJ2-5 | NA | NA | TRBV20-1 | CSAPQRPLETQYF | TGCAGTGCCCCCCAGCGTCCGTTGGAGACCCAGTACTTC
TRBJ2-7 | NA | NA | TRBV2 | CASSPDSLTYEQYF | TGTGCCAGCAGCCCAGACAGCCTAACCTACGAGCAGTACTTC
TRBJ1-6 | medium-sized | TRBD1 | TRBV11-3 | CASSLDPRTGINSPLHF | TGTGCCAGCAGCTTAGATCCCAGGACAGGGATCAACTCACCCCTCCACTTT
TRBJ2-3 | NA | TRBD2 | TRBV4-2 | CASSQDRGVETQYF | TGTGCCAGCAGCCAAGATCGGGGGGTGGAAACGCAGTATTTT
TRBJ2-7 | once | TRBD2 | TRBV29-1 | CSVYLSGSSYEQYF | TGCAGCGTATACTTGAGCGGGAGCTCCTACGAGCAGTACTTC
TRBJ1-5 | NA | NA | TRBV6-2/TRBV6-3 | CASMDWVGNQPQHF | TGTGCCAGCATGGACTGGGTGGGAAATCAGCCCCAGCATTTT
TRBJ1-1 | NA | NA | TRBV28 | CASRQGPEAFF | TGTGCCAGCAGACAGGGCCCTGAAGCTTTCTTT
TRBJ2-1 | NA | NA | TRBV21-1 | CASSKLVNEQFF | TGTGCCAGCAGCAAGTTAGTCAATGAGCAGTTCTTC
TRBJ2-7 | few | NA | TRBV6-1 | CASSESLGEQYF | TGTGCCAGCAGTGAATCCCTTGGCGAGCAGTACTTC
TRBJ2-7 | few | NA | TRBV6-1 | CASTRGGVYEQYF | TGTGCCAGCACCAGGGGAGGGGTGTACGAGCAGTACTTC
TRBJ2-7 | few | NA | TRBV27 | CASGRSNEQYF | TGTGCCAGCGGGAGGTCGAACGAGCAGTACTTC
TRBJ2-3 | NA | NA | TRBV5-4 | CASSQTGEGDTQYF | TGTGCCAGCAGCCAGACAGGGGAGGGGGATACGCAGTATTTT
TRBJ2-5 | NA | NA | TRBV12-3/TRBV12-4 | CASSFAGRETQYF | TGTGCCAGCAGTTTTGCGGGTCGGGAGACCCAGTACTTC
TRBJ2-5 | NA | NA | TRBV20-1 | CSARDPGGTGQETQYF | TGCAGTGCTAGAGACCCCGGGGGCACCGGCCAAGAGACCCAGTACTTC
TRBJ1-2 | NA | NA | TRBV19 | CATTKLGIQGYTF | TGTGCCACCACTAAATTAGGGATACAAGGCTACACCTTC
TRBJ1-2 | NA | NA | TRBV12-3/TRBV12-4 | CASTYGGTNYGYTF | TGTGCCAGCACCTACGGGGGGACTAACTATGGCTACACCTTC
TRBJ1-1 | NA | TRBD1 | TRBV11-2 | CASNLRTGEAFF | TGTGCCAGCAACCTACGGACAGGGGAAGCTTTCTTT
TRBJ2-5 | NA | NA | TRBV7-9 | CASSLPLDAGPQETQYF | TGTGCCAGCAGCTTACCCCTCGACGCGGGGCCCCAAGAGACCCAGTACTTC
TRBJ1-2 | NA | TRBD1 | TRBV19 | CASSGSGTELSSGGYTF | TGTGCCAGTAGTGGGTCCGGGACAGAATTATCCTCCGGGGGCTACACCTTC
TRBJ1-1 | few | NA | TRBV2 | CASSEYSFYTEAFF | TGTGCCAGCAGTGAATACAGCTTTTACACTGAAGCTTTCTTT
TRBJ2-3 | NA | TRBD2 | TRBV6-2/TRBV6-3 | CASSYPREGADTQYF | TGTGCCAGCAGTTACCCGCGGGAGGGAGCAGATACGCAGTATTTT
TRBJ2-7 | once | NA | TRBV27 | CASSLRCEQYF | TGTGCCAGCAGTTTACGCTGCGAGCAGTACTTC
TRBJ2-7 | few | TRBD1 | TRBV20-1 | CSAAGGGKSYEQYF | TGCAGTGCAGCAGGGGGCGGGAAAAGCTACGAGCAGTACTTC
TRBJ1-1 | medium-sized | NA | TRBV5-1 | CASSLGPVKDTEAFF | TGCGCCAGCAGCTTGGGACCGGTCAAGGACACTGAAGCTTTCTTT
TRBJ2-5 | few | TRBD2 | TRBV27 | CASSLTGGGNQETQYF | TGTGCCAGCAGTCTGACTGGCGGGGGGAACCAAGAGACCCAGTACTTC
TRBJ1-2 | NA | NA | TRBV7-9 | CASSLGQDHGYTF | TGTGCCAGCAGCTTAGGGCAGGACCATGGCTACACCTTC
TRBJ2-7 | few | TRBD1 | TRBV20-1 | CSAREGFFGTGSEQYF | TGCAGTGCTAGAGAAGGGTTTTTCGGGACAGGGAGTGAGCAGTACTTC
TRBJ2-2 | once | NA | TRBV10-1 | CASSEVGGVGTGELFF | TGCGCCAGCAGTGAGGTCGGGGGAGTTGGAACCGGGGAGCTGTTTTTT
TRBJ2-6 | NA | NA | TRBV15 | CATSGADSYGAGANVLTF | TGTGCCACCAGCGGCGCGGACAGTTATGGAGCTGGGGCCAACGTCCTGACTTTC
TRBJ2-2 | NA | TRBD2 | TRBV11-3 | CASSSALAGGPTGELFF | TGTGCCAGCAGCTCCGCTTTAGCGGGAGGGCCCACCGGGGAGCTGTTTTTT
TRBJ1-4 | NA | NA | TRBV18 | CASSPRTPEGEKLFF | TGTGCCAGCTCACCCCGGACACCCGAGGGTGAAAAACTGTTTTTT
TRBJ2-2 | NA | TRBD2 | TRBV6-1 | CATGHTSGANTGELFF | TGTGCCACCGGACATACTAGCGGAGCGAACACCGGGGAGCTGTTTTTT
TRBJ1-3 | NA | NA | TRBV7-9 | CASRLIDSTASSGNTIYF | TGTGCCAGCCGATTGATAGACTCTACTGCTAGCTCTGGAAACACCATATATTTT
TRBJ2-7 | once | NA | TRBV6-1 | CAGQTGLEQYF | TGTGCCGGACAGACAGGTTTAGAGCAGTACTTC
TRBJ2-3 | NA | NA | TRBV12-3/TRBV12-4 | CASSTRGRRGTDTQYF | TGTGCCAGCAGCACTCGAGGGAGAAGGGGTACAGATACGCAGTATTTT
TRBJ2-6 | NA | NA | TRBV7-8 | CASSLVSGANVLTF | TGTGCCAGCAGCTTAGTTTCCGGGGCCAACGTCCTGACTTTC
TRBJ1-1 | NA | NA | TRBV18 | CASSLDYDSPEAFF | TGTGCCAGCTCGCTTGACTATGACAGCCCTGAAGCTTTCTTT